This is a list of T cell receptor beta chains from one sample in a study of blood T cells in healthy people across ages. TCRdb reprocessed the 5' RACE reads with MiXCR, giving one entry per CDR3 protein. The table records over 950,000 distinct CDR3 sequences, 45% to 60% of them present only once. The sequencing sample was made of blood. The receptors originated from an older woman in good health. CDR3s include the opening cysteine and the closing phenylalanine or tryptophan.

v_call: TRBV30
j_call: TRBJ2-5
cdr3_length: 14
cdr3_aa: CAWSAGTSIGEQYF

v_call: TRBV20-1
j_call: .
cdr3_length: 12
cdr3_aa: CSARPSEETQYF

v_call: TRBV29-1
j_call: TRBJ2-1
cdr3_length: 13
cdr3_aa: CSVKTSARNEQFF

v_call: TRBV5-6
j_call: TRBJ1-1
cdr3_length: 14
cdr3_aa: CASSPGNMNTEAFF

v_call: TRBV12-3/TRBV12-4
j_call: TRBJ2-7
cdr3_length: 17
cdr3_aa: CASSGWGVVTSGYEQYF

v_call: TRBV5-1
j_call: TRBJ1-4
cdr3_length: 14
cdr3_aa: CASSQRGDRGKLFF

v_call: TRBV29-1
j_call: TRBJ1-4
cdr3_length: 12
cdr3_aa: CSVARGNEKLFF

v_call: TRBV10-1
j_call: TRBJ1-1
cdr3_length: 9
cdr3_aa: CASNTEAFF

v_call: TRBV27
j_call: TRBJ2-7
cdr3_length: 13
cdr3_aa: CASNTYLTYEQNF

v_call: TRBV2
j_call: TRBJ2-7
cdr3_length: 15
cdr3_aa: CASTQPGFSSYEQYF

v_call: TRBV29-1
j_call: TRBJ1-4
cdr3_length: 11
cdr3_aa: CSVHSRKKLFF

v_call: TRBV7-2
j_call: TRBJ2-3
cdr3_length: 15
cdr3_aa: CASSLNYGRRDTQYF

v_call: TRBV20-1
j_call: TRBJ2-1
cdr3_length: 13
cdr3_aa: CSAGTGWGGEQFF

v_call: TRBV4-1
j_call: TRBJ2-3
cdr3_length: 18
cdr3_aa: CASSQETGTSVRGGTQYF

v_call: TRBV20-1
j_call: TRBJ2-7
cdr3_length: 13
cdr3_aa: CSAPGLSGYEQYF